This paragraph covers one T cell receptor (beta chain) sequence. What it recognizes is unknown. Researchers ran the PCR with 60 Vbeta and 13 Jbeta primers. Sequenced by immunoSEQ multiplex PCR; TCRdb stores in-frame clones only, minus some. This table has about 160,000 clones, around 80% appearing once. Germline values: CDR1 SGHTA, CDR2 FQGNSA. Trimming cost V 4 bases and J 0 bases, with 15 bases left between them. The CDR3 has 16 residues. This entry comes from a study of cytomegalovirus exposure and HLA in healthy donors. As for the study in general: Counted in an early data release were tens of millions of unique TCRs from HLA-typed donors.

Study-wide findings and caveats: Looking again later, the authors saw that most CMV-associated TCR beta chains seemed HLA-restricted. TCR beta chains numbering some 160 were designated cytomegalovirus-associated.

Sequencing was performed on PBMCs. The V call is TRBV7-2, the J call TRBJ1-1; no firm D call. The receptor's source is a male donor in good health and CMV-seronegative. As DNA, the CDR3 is TGTGCCAGCAGCTCCCCCCTGGCACATGTGAACACTGAAGCTTTCTTT. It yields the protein CASSSPLAHVNTEAFF.